Listed below are T cell receptor beta chains from one sample, sequenced in a study of T-cell memory formation after mild COVID-19. MiXCR, run by TCRdb on the 5' RACE reads, gives a single entry per CDR3 protein. The table has approximately 290,000 distinct CDR3 sequences, 15% to 20% seen once. The sequencing sample was made of PBMCs or a T cell subset sorted from them (not recorded which). The receptors stem from a man between 18 and 29 years old who had mild COVID-19 (a few samples of this study predate the infection). Cell type and time point are not known. Both conserved end residues are part of each CDR3. A D gene is named only where the DNA matches it firmly. Rows give clone size only sometimes, using once, few, many, or a class for an expanded clone.

D gene: -; J gene: TRBJ2-1; clone size: few; CDR3 length: 15; V gene: TRBV7-3; CDR3 protein: CASSPQGQGYNEQFF; CDR3 DNA: TGTGCCAGCAGCCCCCAGGGACAAGGCTACAATGAGCAGTTCTTC
D gene: TRBD2; J gene: TRBJ2-5; clone size: once; CDR3 length: 15; V gene: TRBV5-1; CDR3 protein: CASSPGTSRAGTQYF; CDR3 DNA: TGCGCCAGCAGCCCGGGGACTAGCCGCGCGGGGACCCAGTACTTC
D gene: TRBD1; J gene: TRBJ1-1; clone size: -; CDR3 length: 14; V gene: TRBV10-3; CDR3 protein: CAITDRGGGTEAFF; CDR3 DNA: TGTGCCATCACCGACAGGGGAGGGGGCACTGAAGCTTTCTTT
D gene: -; J gene: TRBJ1-5; clone size: few; CDR3 length: 15; V gene: TRBV28; CDR3 protein: CASSLRQGIFQPQHF; CDR3 DNA: TGTGCCAGCAGTTTAAGGCAGGGAATTTTTCAGCCCCAGCATTTT
D gene: TRBD1; J gene: TRBJ1-2; clone size: -; CDR3 length: 12; V gene: TRBV6-6; CDR3 protein: CASTRGVYGYTF; CDR3 DNA: TGTGCCAGCACCAGGGGGGTCTATGGCTACACCTTC
D gene: -; J gene: TRBJ1-2; clone size: many; CDR3 length: 18; V gene: TRBV7-2; CDR3 protein: CASSLVTSSRRTGGGYTF; CDR3 DNA: TGTGCCAGCAGCTTAGTTACTTCGTCGCGGCGAACCGGGGGGGGCTACACCTTC
D gene: TRBD1; J gene: TRBJ1-2; clone size: -; CDR3 length: 14; V gene: TRBV7-9; CDR3 protein: CASSSQTGTYGYTF; CDR3 DNA: TGTGCCAGCAGCTCCCAGACAGGGACCTATGGCTACACCTTC
D gene: -; J gene: TRBJ2-5; clone size: few; CDR3 length: 16; V gene: TRBV5-4; CDR3 protein: CASSLGSYALQETQYF; CDR3 DNA: TGTGCCAGCAGCTTGGGGTCCTATGCCCTTCAAGAGACCCAGTACTTC
D gene: -; J gene: TRBJ2-7; clone size: few; CDR3 length: 15; V gene: TRBV7-8; CDR3 protein: CASSFRRGGPNEQYF; CDR3 DNA: TGTGCCAGCAGCTTTCGGAGAGGGGGGCCCAACGAGCAGTACTTC
D gene: -; J gene: TRBJ1-2; clone size: few; CDR3 length: 14; V gene: TRBV7-9; CDR3 protein: CASSLEDKASGYTF; CDR3 DNA: TGTGCCAGCAGCTTGGAGGACAAGGCCTCTGGCTACACCTTC
D gene: -; J gene: TRBJ2-3; clone size: few; CDR3 length: 13; V gene: TRBV19; CDR3 protein: CATRDGGTDTQYF; CDR3 DNA: TGTGCCACTCGGGACGGAGGCACAGATACGCAGTATTTT
D gene: -; J gene: TRBJ2-7; clone size: many; CDR3 length: 15; V gene: TRBV5-1; CDR3 protein: CASSQGSTSTYEQYF; CDR3 DNA: TGCGCCAGCAGCCAAGGATCGACTAGTACCTACGAGCAGTACTTC
D gene: -; J gene: TRBJ1-1; clone size: few; CDR3 length: 15; V gene: TRBV5-4; CDR3 protein: CASSRVGGANTEAFF; CDR3 DNA: TGTGCCAGCAGCCGCGTCGGGGGAGCGAACACTGAAGCTTTCTTT